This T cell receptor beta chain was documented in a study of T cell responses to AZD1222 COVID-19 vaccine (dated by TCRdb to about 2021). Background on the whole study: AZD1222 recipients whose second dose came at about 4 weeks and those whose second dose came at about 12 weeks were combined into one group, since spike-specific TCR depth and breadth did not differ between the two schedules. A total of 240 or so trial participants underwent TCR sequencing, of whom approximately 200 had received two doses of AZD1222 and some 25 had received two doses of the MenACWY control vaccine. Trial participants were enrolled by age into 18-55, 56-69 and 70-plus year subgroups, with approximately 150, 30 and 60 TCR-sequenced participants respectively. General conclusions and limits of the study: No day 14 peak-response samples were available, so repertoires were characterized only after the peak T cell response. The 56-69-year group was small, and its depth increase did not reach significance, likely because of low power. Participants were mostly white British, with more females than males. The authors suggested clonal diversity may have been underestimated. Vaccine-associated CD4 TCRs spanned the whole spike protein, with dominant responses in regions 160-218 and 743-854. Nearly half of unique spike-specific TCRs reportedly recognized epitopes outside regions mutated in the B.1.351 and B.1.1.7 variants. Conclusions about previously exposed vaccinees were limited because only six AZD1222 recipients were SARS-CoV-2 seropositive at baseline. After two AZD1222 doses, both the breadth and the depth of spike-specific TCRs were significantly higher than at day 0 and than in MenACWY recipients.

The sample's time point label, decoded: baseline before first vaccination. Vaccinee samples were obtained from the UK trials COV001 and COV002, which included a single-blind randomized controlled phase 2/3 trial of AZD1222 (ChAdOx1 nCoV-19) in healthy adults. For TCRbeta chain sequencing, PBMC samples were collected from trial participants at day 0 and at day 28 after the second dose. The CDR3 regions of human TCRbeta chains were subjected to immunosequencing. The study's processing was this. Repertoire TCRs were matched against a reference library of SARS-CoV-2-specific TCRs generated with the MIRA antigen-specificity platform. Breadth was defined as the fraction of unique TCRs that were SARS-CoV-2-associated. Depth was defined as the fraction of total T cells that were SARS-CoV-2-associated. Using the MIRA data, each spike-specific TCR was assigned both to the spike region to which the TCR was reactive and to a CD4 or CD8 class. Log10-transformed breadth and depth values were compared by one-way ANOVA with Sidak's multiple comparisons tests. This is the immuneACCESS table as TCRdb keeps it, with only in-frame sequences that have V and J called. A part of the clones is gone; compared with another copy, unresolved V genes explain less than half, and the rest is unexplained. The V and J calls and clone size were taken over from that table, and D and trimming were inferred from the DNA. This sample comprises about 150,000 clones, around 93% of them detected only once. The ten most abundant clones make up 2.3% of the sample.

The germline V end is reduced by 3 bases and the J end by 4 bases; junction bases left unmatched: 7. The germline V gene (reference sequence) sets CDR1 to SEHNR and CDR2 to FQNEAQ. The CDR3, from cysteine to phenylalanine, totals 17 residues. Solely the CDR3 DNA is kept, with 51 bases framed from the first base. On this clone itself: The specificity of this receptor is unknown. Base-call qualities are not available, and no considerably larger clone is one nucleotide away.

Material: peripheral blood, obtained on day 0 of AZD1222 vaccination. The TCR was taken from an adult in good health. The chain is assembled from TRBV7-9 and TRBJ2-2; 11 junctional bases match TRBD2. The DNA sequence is TGTGCCAGCAGCTTCCCTAGCGGGAGGCGGGTCACCGGGGAGCTGTTTTTT. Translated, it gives CASSFPSGRRVTGELFF.